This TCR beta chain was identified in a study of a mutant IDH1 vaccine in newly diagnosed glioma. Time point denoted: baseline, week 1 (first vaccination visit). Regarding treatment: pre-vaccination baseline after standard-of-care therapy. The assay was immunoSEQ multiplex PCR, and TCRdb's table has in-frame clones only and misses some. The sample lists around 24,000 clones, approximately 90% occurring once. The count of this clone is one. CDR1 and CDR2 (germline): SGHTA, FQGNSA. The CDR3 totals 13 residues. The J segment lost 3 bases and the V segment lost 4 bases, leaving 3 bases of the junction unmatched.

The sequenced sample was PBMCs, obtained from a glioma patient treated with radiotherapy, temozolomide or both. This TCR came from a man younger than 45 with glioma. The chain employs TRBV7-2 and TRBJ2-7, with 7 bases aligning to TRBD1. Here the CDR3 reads CASSSDRNYEQYF. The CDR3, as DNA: TGTGCCAGCAGCTCGGACAGGAACTACGAGCAGTACTTC.